There are a few counts of the clone carrying this T cell receptor (beta chain). Its matching antigen is unknown. The data derive from a study of CD8 T cells in ankylosing spondylitis. Study results and limitations: Apparently characteristic of ankylosing spondylitis blood was a TCR beta motif (roughly eight highly homologous variants). In the blood and synovial fluid of reactive arthritis, some motif variants had been previously reported. Significant enrichment of disease-linked clones was reported in matched ankylosing spondylitis synovial fluid.

TCRdb used MiXCR to reprocess the 5' RACE reads, holding one entry per CDR3 protein. The profile covers about 800,000 distinct CDR3 sequences, with approximately 12% appearing a single time and less than 0.65% taken by the ten largest. Losses at the gene ends were 5 bases for V and 9 bases for J; bases not matched to a gene: 9. The length of the CDR3 is 16 residues. Germline values: CDR1 ENHRY, CDR2 SYGVKD. This sequence originates from a male donor with ankylosing spondylitis. The chain links TRBV10-3 to TRBJ2-1; 14 bases are a match to TRBD2. Specimen: blood, either unsorted or a sorted T cell fraction (not recorded which). The CDR3 loop reads CAISNPGLAGEREQFF. CDR3 DNA: TGTGCCATCAGTAACCCGGGACTAGCGGGAGAGCGTGAGCAGTTCTTC.